One sample yielded the 6 T cell receptor beta chains listed below, sequenced in a study of blood T cell repertoires in COVID-19. The table came from immunoSEQ multiplex PCR; TCRdb's copy has only in-frame clones and leaves some out. The top ten hold 4% of the sample, which has around 140,000 clones, about 80% seen once. What was sequenced was peripheral blood. The receptors here all came from a woman aged 60-70 years with acute or convalescent COVID-19.

CDR3 bases: TGTGCCAGCAGCGTAGAGGGGGGGTACTACGAGCAGTACTTC. Its protein is CASSVEGGYYEQYF. The rearrangement joins TRBV9 to TRBJ2-7, with D perhaps TRBD2 (7 bases). The CDR3 length is 14 residues. CDR1 is SGDLS, CDR2 YYNGEE, per germline. Trimming took off 0 bases at V and 3 bases at J, with 10 bases between the two ends.

This chain links TRBV2 with TRBJ1-1; D possibly corresponds to TRBD1 (6 bases). Trimming took 9 bases from V and 6 from J, leaving 17 bases between them. The CDR3 length is 13 residues. Germline CDR1 reads SNHLY; CDR2 reads FYNNEI. The CDR3 nucleotides read TGTGCCAGGTCTCCACAGGGACGGGCTGAAGCTTTCTTT. This encodes CARSPQGRAEAFF.

The sample holds one count of this clone. The chain couples TRBV28 to TRBJ2-7; D may be TRBD1 (6 bases). The CDR3 is made up of 14 amino acids. CDR1 MDHEN and CDR2 SYDVKM come from the germline V gene. V was cut by 8 bases and J by 1 base, with 15 bases left in between. CDR3: CASFAPGHSYEQYF. CDR3 nucleotides: TGTGCCAGCTTTGCTCCGGGACATTCCTACGAGCAGTACTTC.

As concerns this clone: An end of the junction differs from the germline gene, which may be a read error. The DNA of the CDR3 is TGTGCCAGCAGCCTCGGGACAGGGGGCAAACGCTTT. It translates to CASSLGTGGKRF. V gene TRBV7-8 combines with J gene TRBJ1-3, with 12 positions matching TRBD1. The CDR3 has 12 amino acids. Germline CDR1 SGHVS, CDR2 FQNEAQ.

Written as DNA, the CDR3 is TGCGCCAGCAGAACAACTAGCGGGAGGACCTACGAGCAGTACTTC. Translating gives CASRTTSGRTYEQYF. The chain has TRBV5-1 and TRBJ2-7, with 12 bases identical to TRBD2. The germline V gene has CDR1 SGHRS and CDR2 YFSETQ. V dropped 5 bases and J dropped 2; count of bases not matched to a gene: 5. This CDR3 has 15 amino acids. Full variable domain (missing parts from reference TRBV5-1 and TRBJ2-7): KAGVTQTPRYLIKTRGQQVTLSCSPISGHRSVSWYQQTPGQGLQFLFEYFSETQRNKGNFPGRFSGRQFSNSRSEMNVSTLELGDSALYLCASRTTSGRTYEQYFGPGTRLTVT.

J is TRBJ1-4 and V is TRBV6-2 or TRBV6-3, with 8 bases that match TRBD1. Trimming at V came to 5 bases and at J to 6 bases, leaving 14 bases not matched to a gene. CDR3 length: 17 amino acids. Germline V CDR1 and CDR2: MNHEY, SVGEGT. Written as DNA, the CDR3 is TGTGCCAGCAGTCACCATCCGGCGGACAGGGTTGATGAAAAACTGTTTTTT. Translated, it gives CASSHHPADRVDEKLFF.